This T cell receptor (beta chain) was sequenced for a study of low-dose radiotherapy and immunotherapy resistance in tumors. Study-level background: Per fraction, Cohort 1 was given 0.5 Gy every 2 weeks, for a total of 6.5 Gy. Intravenous administration to patients comprised nivolumab at 240 mg every two weeks and ipilimumab at 1 mg/kg every six weeks. Cyclophosphamide was given intravenously at 200 mg/m2 every two weeks, and each dose came one day before radiation and immunotherapy.

This clonotype was recorded many times. Primers used for first-strand cDNA, a TRAV- and TRBV-specific set, covered both alpha and beta chains. The authors amplified TCRs for 20 to 25 PCR cycles with a constant-region primer and a V-primer adapter. Each CDR3 protein gets one entry after TCRdb re-called the reads with MiXCR. Among roughly 90,000 distinct CDR3 sequences listed, less than 25% were seen once. Sample time point: after trial treatment. The treatment is: LDRT plus nivolumab, ipilimumab, low-dose cyclophosphamide and aspirin (RACIN trial). The therapy administered to donors comprised nivolumab, ipilimumab, aspirin, low-dose cyclophosphamide and low-dose radiotherapy. Trimming took 5 bases from V and 1 from J; bases not matched to a gene: 4. CDR3 length: 14 residues. Germline CDR1 reads SEHNR; CDR2 reads FQNEAQ (reference sequence).

The source is a female donor with ovarian cancer. Material: PBMCs, obtained after low-dose radiotherapy plus immunotherapy. This chain joins TRBV7-9 and TRBJ2-5; 7 bases map to TRBD1. CDR3 DNA sequence: TGTGCCAGCAGCACAGGGACAGTCCAAGAGACCCAGTACTTC. Protein product: CASSTGTVQETQYF. The whole variable domain, filled in from reference TRBV7-9 and TRBJ2-5, reads DTGVSQNPRHKITKRGQNVTFRCDPISEHNRLYWYRQTLGQGPEFLTYFQNEAQLEKSRLLSDRFSAERPKGSFSTLEIQRTEQGDSAMYLCASSTGTVQETQYFGPGTRLLVL.